This T cell receptor (beta chain) derives from a study of blood T cell repertoires in COVID-19. About the research overall: Acute-phase and convalescent COVID-19 samples originated in the United States, Italy and Spain. T cells, B-cell-depleted T cells, or PBMCs provided the cDNA or gDNA that served as material.

Living in 24 US areas, the participants were between roughly 18 and 89 years of age. Under the authors' procedure: Researchers report that nucleated cell counts were estimated from reference gene primer amplification. Assay used: immunoSEQ multiplex PCR; TCRdb lists only in-frame clones, some missing. Clone size and V and J calls were adopted from that table, with D and trimming inferred from the DNA. The sample lists some 130,000 clones, 75% to 90% occurring once. CDR1 is LGHDT, CDR2 YNNKEL, per germline (reference sequence). Trimming removed 5 bases from V and 6 bases from J; junction bases left unmatched: 8. This CDR3 contains 14 residues.

This TCR was sampled from a woman between 45 and 65 years old who had recovered from COVID-19. V gene TRBV3-1 (or the pseudogene TRBV3-2) combines with J gene TRBJ1-2; 8 bases line up with TRBD1. Sample: PBMCs or T cells enriched from blood (not recorded which). The DNA of the CDR3 is TGTGCCAGCAGCTTAAGGCAGGGGGCCCATGGCTACACCTTC. It specifies CASSLRQGAHGYTF.